Below are 4 T cell receptor beta chains sequenced from a single sample in a study of T cell responses to AZD1222 COVID-19 vaccine (dated by TCRdb to the early 2020s). The time point label, as the study defines it: about 28 days (+/-7) after the second vaccine dose. The library was made by the immunoSEQ multiplex PCR assay. TCRdb provides this immuneACCESS table in a form limited to in-frame rearrangements. Some clones are lacking; in checked studies, under half of them reflect an unresolved V gene, and why the rest are absent is not known. The sample table holds some 140,000 clones, of which 88% were seen once. In total, the top ten clones hold around 5% of the sample. Sequencing was performed on peripheral blood, taken 28 days after the second AZD1222 dose. These receptors all come from an adult who received the AZD1222 COVID-19 vaccine.

V gene TRBV2 combines with J gene TRBJ1-5, with 10 bases that match TRBD1. The junction had 9 bases not matched to a gene; V was cut back by 5 bases and J by 5 bases. CDR1 and CDR2 (germline): SNHLY, FYNNEI. This CDR3 has 16 residues. The CDR3 DNA reads TGTGCCAGCAGTCCCTGGAGACAGGGGGCCCATCAGCCCCAGCATTTT. Its translation: CASSPWRQGAHQPQHF.

The J gene is TRBJ1-2, the V gene TRBV11-1; D gene uncertain. The germline gives CDR1 SGHAT, CDR2 FQDESV (reference sequence). V was trimmed by 3 bases and J by 8 bases, leaving 13 bases between them. This CDR3 has 13 residues. CDR3 sequence reads: CASSFQGLVGYTF. CDR3 DNA sequence: TGTGCCAGCAGCTTTCAAGGGCTGGTGGGCTACACCTTC.

The chain carries TRBV12-3 or TRBV12-4 and TRBJ1-2, with D possibly being TRBD1 (5 bases). V was pared by 7 bases and J by 4 bases, with 13 bases between. This CDR3 has 13 amino acids. Here the CDR3 reads CASIRGDGYGYTF. DNA for the CDR3: TGTGCCAGCATCCGAGGGGACGGCTATGGCTACACCTTC.

The chain has TRBV28 and TRBJ1-5; D is uncertain. Germline V lookup: CDR1 MDHEN, CDR2 SYDVKM. The CDR3 spans 15 residues. The V end was cut by 4 bases, the J end by 9 bases, with 19 bases between. The CDR3 sequence is CASSSTVPSDRPQHF. CDR3 coding DNA: TGTGCCAGCAGTTCCACGGTCCCGTCGGATCGGCCCCAGCATTTT. Filled out from reference TRBV28 and TRBJ1-5, the complete variable domain reads DVKVTQSSRYLVKRTGEKVFLECVQDMDHENMFWYRQDPGLGLRLIYFSYDVKMKEKGDIPEGYSVSREKKERFSLILESASTNQTSMYLCASSSTVPSDRPQHFGDGTRLSIL.